This T cell receptor (beta chain) originates from a study of blood T cell repertoires in COVID-19. On the study more broadly: COVID-19 samples, acute and convalescent, were from the United States, Italy and Spain. From T cells, B-cell-depleted T cells, or PBMCs came the material, which was cDNA or gDNA.

Germline V gene lookup returns CDR1 MDHEN and CDR2 SYDVKM. The CDR3 covers 17 residues. The V and J ends lost 5 bases and 8 bases, in that order; junction bases with no gene match: 17. In the source study's methods: Nucleated cell number was recorded as an estimate derived from reference gene primer amplification. Here immunoSEQ multiplex PCR was the method, and the copy in TCRdb shows in-frame clones only, minus some. The DNA was the basis for D and trimming; V, J and clone size are from that table. The sample lists about 130,000 clones; under 90% were seen once. The receptor comes from a woman aged 55-69 years with active or convalescent COVID-19. The sample comprised peripheral blood. The chain links TRBV28 to TRBJ2-4; TRBD1 aligns across 8 bases. The CDR3 sequence is CASSGPGTGRSGYIQYF. In DNA form, the CDR3 reads TGTGCCAGCAGTGGCCCCGGGACAGGCCGTTCCGGGTACATTCAGTACTTC.